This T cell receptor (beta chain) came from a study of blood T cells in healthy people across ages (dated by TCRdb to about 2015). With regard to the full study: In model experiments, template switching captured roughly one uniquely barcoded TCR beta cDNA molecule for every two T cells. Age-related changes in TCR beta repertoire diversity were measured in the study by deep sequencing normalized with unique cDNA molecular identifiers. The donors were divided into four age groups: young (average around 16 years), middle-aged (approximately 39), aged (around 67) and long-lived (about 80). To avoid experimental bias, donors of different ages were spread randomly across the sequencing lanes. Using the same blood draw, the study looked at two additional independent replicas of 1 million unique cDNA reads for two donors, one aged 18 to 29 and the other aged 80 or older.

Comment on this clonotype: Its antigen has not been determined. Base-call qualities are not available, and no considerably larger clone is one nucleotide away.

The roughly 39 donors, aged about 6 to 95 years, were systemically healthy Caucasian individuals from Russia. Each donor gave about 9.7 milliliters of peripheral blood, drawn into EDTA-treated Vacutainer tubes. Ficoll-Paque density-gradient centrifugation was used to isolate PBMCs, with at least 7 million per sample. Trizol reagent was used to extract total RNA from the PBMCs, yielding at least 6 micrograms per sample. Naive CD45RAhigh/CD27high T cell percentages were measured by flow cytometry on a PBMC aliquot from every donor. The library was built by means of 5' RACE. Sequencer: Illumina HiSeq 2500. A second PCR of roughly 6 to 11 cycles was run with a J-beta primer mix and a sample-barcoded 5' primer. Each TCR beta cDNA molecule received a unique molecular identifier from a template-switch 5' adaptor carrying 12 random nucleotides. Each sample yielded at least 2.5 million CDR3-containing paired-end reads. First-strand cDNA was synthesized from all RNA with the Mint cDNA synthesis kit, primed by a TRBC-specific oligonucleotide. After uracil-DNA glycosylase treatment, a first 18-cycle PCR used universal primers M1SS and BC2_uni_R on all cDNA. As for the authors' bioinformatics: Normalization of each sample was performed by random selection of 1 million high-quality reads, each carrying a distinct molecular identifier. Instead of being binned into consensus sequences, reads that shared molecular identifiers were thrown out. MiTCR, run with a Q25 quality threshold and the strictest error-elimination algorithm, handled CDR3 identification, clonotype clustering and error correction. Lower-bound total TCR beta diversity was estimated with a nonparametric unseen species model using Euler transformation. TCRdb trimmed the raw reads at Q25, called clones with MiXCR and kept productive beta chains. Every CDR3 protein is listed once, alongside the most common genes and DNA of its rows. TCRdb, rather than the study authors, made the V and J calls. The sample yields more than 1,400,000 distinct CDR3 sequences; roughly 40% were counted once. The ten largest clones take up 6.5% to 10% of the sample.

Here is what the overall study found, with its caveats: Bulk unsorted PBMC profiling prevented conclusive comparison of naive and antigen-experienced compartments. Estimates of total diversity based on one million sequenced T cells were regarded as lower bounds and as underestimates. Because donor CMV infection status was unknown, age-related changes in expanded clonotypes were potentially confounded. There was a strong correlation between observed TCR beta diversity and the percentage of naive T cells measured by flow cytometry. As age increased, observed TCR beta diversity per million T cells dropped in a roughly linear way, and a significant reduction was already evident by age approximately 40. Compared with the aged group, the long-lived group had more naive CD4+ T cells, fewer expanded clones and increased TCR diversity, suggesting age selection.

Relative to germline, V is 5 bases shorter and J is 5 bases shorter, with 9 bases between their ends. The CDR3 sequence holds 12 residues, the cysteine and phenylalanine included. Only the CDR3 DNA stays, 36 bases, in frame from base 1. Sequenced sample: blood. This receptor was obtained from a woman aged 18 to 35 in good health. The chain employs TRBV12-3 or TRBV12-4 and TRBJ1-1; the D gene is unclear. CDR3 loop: CASSNSGTEAFF. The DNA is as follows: TGTGCCAGCAGTAACTCTGGAACTGAAGCTTTCTTT.